The clone carrying this TCR beta chain was detected only a few times. The CDR3 loop spans 14 amino acids. With 5 bases clipped from V and 10 bases from J, the junction kept 12 bases outside the gene matches. Germline values: CDR1 SEHNR, CDR2 FQNEAQ (reference sequence). This entry comes from a study of T cell changes during pregnancy in multiple sclerosis. Method: immunoSEQ multiplex PCR; TCRdb's copy keeps in-frame clones and lacks some. This repertoire shows about 64,000 clones, about 90% found once; its top ten account for roughly 2.2%. The chain combines TRBV7-9 with TRBJ1-1; 8 bases are shared with TRBD1. Sample: peripheral blood, taken in the second trimester of pregnancy. The TCR comes from a female donor in good health, enrolled as a control in a pregnancy study. This CDR3 reads CASSQITGGLGAFF. Written as DNA, the CDR3 is TGTGCCAGCAGCCAGATCACAGGGGGGCTGGGAGCTTTCTTT.